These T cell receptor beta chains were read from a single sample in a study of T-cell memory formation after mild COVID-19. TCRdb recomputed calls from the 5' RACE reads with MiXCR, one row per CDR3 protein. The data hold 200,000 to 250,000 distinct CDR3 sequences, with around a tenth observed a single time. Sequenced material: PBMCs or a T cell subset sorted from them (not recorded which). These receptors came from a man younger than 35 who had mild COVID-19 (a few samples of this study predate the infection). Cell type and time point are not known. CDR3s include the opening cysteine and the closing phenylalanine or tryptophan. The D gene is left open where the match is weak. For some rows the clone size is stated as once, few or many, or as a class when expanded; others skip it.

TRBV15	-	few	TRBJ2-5	CATSNWAEETQYF	TGTGCCACCAGCAACTGGGCGGAAGAGACCCAGTACTTC
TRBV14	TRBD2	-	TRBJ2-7	CASSRTSAHEQYF	TGTGCCAGCAGCCGGACTAGCGCCCACGAGCAGTACTTC
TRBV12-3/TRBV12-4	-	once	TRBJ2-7	CASSSPGAYEQYF	TGTGCCAGCAGTTCCCCAGGGGCCTACGAGCAGTACTTC
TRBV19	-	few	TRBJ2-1	CASRIRGLNNEQFF	TGTGCCAGTCGGATCCGGGGACTGAACAATGAGCAGTTCTTC
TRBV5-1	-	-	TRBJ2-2	CASSFPGPEGELFF	TGCGCCAGCAGCTTCCCAGGGCCCGAGGGGGAGCTGTTTTTT
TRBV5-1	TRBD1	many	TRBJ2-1	CASSLAGGQGINEQFF	TGCGCCAGCAGCTTGGCCGGGGGACAGGGGATTAATGAGCAGTTCTTC
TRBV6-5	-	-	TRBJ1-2	CASRSDSDYGYTF	TGTGCCAGCCGCTCGGACAGTGACTATGGCTACACCTTC
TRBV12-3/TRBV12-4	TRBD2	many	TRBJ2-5	CASRPGLAGVSYQETQYF	TGTGCCAGCAGACCCGGACTAGCGGGGGTATCGTACCAAGAGACCCAGTACTTC
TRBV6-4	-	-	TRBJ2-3	CASSDRGGETDTQYF	TGTGCCAGCAGTGACCGGGGCGGGGAAACAGATACGCAGTATTTT
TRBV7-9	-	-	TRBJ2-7	CASSLPRDILAYEQYF	TGTGCCAGCAGCTTACCCCGGGACATACTAGCCTACGAGCAGTACTTC
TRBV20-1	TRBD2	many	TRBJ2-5	CSARLPGLAGGPEETQYF	TGCAGTGCTAGACTTCCCGGACTAGCGGGGGGGCCGGAGGAGACCCAGTACTTC
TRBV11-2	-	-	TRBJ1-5	CASASGVGQPQHF	TGTGCCAGCGCCTCGGGGGTGGGCCAGCCCCAGCATTTT
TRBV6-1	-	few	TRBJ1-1	CASSPGTASNTEAFF	TGTGCCAGCAGTCCTGGGACCGCTTCGAACACTGAAGCTTTCTTT
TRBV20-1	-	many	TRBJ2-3	CSARWQWTTPGDTQYF	TGCAGTGCTAGGTGGCAATGGACCACGCCGGGAGATACGCAGTATTTT
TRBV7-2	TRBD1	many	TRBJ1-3	CASSLGDRGAGNTIYF	TGTGCCAGCAGCTTAGGAGACAGGGGAGCTGGAAACACCATATATTTT
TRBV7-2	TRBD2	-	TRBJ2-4	CASSLDSGGGDIQYF	TGTGCCAGCAGCTTAGATAGCGGGGGTGGCGACATTCAGTACTTC
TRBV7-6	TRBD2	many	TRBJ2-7	CASSATSGYEQYF	TGTGCCAGCAGTGCGACTAGCGGGTACGAGCAGTACTTC
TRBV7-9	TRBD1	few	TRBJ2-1	CASSPDRVGNEQFF	TGTGCCAGCAGCCCGGACAGGGTGGGCAATGAGCAGTTCTTC
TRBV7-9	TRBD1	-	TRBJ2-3	CASSLLDREDTQYF	TGTGCCAGCAGCTTACTAGACAGGGAGGATACGCAGTATTTT
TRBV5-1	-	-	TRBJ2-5	CASSVPGNQETQYF	TGCGCCAGCAGCGTCCCGGGGAACCAAGAGACCCAGTACTTC
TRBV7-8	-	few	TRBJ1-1	CASSLVGPLRKAFF	TGTGCCAGCAGCTTAGTAGGTCCTCTTCGTAAAGCTTTCTTT
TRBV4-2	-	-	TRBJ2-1	CASSQELTSYNEQFF	TGTGCCAGCAGCCAAGAACTAACATCCTACAATGAGCAGTTCTTC
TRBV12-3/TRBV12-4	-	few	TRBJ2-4	CASSFGGQNIQYF	TGTGCCAGCAGTTTCGGGGGACAAAACATTCAGTACTTC
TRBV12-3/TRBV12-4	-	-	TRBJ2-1	CASSLRRGESEQFF	TGTGCCAGCAGTTTACGGAGGGGGGAGAGTGAGCAGTTCTTC
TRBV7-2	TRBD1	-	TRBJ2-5	CASSSRQGGGETQYF	TGTGCCAGCAGCTCCCGACAGGGTGGAGGAGAGACCCAGTACTTC
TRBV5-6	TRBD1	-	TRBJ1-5	CASSLLGGTDQPQHF	TGTGCCAGCAGCCTTCTAGGAGGGACAGATCAGCCCCAGCATTTT
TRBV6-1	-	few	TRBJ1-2	CASSEFGDGYTF	TGTGCCAGCAGTGAATTCGGGGACGGCTACACCTTC
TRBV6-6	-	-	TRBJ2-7	CASSYPRHEQYF	TGTGCCAGCAGTTATCCCAGACACGAGCAGTACTTC
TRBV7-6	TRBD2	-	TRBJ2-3	CASSTRTSGVKYF	TGTGCCAGCAGCACCCGGACTAGCGGGGTGAAGTATTTT
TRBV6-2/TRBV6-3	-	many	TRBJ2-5	CASSYFGGETQYF	TGTGCCAGCAGTTATTTCGGAGGGGAGACCCAGTACTTC
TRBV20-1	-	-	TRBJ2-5	CSARRQPQETQYF	TGCAGTGCTAGGAGACAGCCTCAAGAGACCCAGTACTTC
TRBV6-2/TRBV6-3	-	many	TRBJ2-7	CASSFFGPAYEQYF	TGTGCCAGCAGTTTTTTCGGGCCTGCCTACGAGCAGTACTTC
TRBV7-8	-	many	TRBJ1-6	CASSSTRNSPLHF	TGTGCCAGCAGCTCGACAAGGAATTCACCCCTCCACTTT
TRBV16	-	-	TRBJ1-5	CASSHSGYSNQPQHF	TGTGCCAGCAGCCACTCGGGGTATAGCAATCAGCCCCAGCATTTT
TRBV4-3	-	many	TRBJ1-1	CATWNTEAFF	TGCGCCACATGGAACACTGAAGCTTTCTTT
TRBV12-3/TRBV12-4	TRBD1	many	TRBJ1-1	CASSPPDRVAEAFF	TGTGCCAGCAGCCCCCCCGACAGGGTCGCTGAAGCTTTCTTT
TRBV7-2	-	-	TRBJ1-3	CASSLKDTIYF	TGTGCCAGCAGCTTGAAGGACACCATATATTTT
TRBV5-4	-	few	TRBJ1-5	CASSFGQDQPQHF	TGTGCCAGCAGCTTCGGACAAGACCAGCCCCAGCATTTT
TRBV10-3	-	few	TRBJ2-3	CAISSSDTQYF	TGTGCCATCAGCAGCTCAGATACGCAGTATTTT
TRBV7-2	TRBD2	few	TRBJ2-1	CASSLQRGEYNEQFF	TGTGCCAGCAGCTTGCAGCGGGGGGAGTACAATGAGCAGTTCTTC